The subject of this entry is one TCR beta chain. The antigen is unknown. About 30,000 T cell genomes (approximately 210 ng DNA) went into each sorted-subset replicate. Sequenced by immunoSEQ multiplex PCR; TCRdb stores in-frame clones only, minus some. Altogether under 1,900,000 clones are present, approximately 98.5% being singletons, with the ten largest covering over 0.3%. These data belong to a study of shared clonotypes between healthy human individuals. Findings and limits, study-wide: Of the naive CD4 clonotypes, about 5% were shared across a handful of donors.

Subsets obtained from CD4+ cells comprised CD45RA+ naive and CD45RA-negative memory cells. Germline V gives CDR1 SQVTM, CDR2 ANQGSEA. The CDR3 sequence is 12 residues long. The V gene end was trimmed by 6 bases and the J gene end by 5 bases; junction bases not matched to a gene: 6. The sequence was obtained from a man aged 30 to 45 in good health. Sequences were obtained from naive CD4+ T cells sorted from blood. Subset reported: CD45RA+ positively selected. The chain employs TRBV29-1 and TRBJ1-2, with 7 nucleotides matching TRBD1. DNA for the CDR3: TGCAGCGTGGGGACAGAGAATTATGGCTACACCTTC. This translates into CSVGTENYGYTF.